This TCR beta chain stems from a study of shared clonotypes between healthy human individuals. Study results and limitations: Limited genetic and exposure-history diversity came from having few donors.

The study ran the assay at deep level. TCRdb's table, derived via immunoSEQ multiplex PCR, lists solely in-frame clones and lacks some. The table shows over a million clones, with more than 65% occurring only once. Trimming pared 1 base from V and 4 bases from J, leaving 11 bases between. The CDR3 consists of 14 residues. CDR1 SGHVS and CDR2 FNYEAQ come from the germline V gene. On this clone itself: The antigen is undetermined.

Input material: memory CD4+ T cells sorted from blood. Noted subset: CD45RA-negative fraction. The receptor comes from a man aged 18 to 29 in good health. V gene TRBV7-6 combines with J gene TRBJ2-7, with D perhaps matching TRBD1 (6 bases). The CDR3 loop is CASSLGDTIYEQYF. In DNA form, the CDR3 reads TGTGCCAGCAGCTTAGGGGACACGATTTACGAGCAGTACTTC.